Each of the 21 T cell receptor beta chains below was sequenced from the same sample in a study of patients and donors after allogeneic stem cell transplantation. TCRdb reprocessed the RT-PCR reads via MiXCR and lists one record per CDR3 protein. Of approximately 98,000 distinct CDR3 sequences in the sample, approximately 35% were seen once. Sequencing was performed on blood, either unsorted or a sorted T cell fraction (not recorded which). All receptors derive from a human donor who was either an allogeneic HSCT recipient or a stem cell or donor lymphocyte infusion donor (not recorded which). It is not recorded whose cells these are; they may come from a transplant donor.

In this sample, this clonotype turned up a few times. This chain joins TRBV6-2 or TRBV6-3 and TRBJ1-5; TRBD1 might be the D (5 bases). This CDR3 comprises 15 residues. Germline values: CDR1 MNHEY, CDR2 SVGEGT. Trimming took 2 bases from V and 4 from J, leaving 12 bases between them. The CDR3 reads CASSYGSRGNQPQHF. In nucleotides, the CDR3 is TGTGCCAGCAGTTACGGGAGTCGGGGGAATCAGCCCCAGCATTTT.

Here the CDR3 DNA reads TGTGCCAGCAGCCTGAGACAGGGTAGGGGGAACACTGAAGCTTTCTTT. Translated: CASSLRQGRGNTEAFF. The V gene is TRBV7-2, the J gene TRBJ1-1, with TRBD1 identical over 7 bases. The V and J ends lost 5 bases and 1 base, in that order; junction bases with no gene match: 10. Germline V gene data show CDR1 as SGHTA and CDR2 as FQGNSA. This CDR3 region has 16 residues.

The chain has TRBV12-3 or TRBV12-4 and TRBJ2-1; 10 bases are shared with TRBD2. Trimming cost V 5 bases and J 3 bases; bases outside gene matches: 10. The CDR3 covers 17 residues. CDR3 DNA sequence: TGTGCCAGCAGTCGACTAAGCGGGAGGGCCCTCTACAATGAGCAGTTCTTC. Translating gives CASSRLSGRALYNEQFF.

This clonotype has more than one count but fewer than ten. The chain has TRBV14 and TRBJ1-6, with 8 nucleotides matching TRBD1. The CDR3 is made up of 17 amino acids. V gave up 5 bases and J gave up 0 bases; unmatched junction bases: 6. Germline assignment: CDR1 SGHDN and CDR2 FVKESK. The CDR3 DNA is TGTGCCAGCAGCACTCGGACAGGGAGCTCCTATAATTCACCCCTCCACTTT. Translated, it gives CASSTRTGSSYNSPLHF. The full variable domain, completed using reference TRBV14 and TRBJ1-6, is EAGVTQFPSHSVIEKGQTVTLRCDPISGHDNLYWYRRVMGKEIKFLLHFVKESKQDESGMPNNRFLAERTGGTYSTLKVQPAELEDSGVYFCASSTRTGSSYNSPLHFGNGTRLTVT.

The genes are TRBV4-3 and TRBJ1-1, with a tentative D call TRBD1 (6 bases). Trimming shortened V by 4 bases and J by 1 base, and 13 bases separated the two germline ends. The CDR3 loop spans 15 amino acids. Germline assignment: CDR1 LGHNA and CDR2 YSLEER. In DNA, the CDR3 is TGCGCCAGCAGCCCTAGGGGGGCCCCGAACACTGAAGCTTTCTTT. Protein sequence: CASSPRGAPNTEAFF.

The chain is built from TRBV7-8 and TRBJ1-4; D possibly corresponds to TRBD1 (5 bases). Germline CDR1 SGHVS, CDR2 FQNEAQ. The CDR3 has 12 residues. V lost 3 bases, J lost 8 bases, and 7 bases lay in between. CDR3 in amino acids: CASSFNREKLFF. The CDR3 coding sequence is TGTGCCAGCAGCTTCAACAGGGAAAAACTGTTTTTT.

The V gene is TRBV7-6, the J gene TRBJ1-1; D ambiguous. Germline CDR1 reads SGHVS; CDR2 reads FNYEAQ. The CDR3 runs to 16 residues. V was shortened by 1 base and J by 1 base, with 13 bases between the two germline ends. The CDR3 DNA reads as TGTGCCAGCAGCTTAGTTGGGGTGGAGGGGAACACTGAAGCTTTCTTT. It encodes CASSLVGVEGNTEAFF.

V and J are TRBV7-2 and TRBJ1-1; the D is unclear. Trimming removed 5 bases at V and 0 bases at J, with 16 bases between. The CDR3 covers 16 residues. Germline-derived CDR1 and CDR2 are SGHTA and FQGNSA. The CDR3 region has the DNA TGTGCCAGCAGCCTCCGGCTCCACAACATGAACACTGAAGCTTTCTTT. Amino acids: CASSLRLHNMNTEAFF.

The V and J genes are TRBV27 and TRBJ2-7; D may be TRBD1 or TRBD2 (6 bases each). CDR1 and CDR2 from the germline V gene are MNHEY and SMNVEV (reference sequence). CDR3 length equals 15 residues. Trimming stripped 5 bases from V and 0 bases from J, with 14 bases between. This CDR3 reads CASSITRGVSYEQYF. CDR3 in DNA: TGTGCCAGCAGTATTACAAGGGGGGTCTCCTACGAGCAGTACTTC.

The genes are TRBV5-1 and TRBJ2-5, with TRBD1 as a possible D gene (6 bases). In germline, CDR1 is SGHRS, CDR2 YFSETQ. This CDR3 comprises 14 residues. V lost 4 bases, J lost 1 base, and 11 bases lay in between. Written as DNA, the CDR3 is TGCGCCAGCAGCCCGGACAGTTTCCAAGAGACCCAGTACTTC. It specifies CASSPDSFQETQYF. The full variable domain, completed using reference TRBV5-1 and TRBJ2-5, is KAGVTQTPRYLIKTRGQQVTLSCSPISGHRSVSWYQQTPGQGLQFLFEYFSETQRNKGNFPGRFSGRQFSNSRSEMNVSTLELGDSALYLCASSPDSFQETQYFGPGTRLLVL.

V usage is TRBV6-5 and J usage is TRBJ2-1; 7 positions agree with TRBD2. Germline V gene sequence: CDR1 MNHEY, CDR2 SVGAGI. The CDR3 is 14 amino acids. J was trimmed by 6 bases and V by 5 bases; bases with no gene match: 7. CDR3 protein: CASSTGGVRNEQFF. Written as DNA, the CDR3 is TGTGCCAGCAGTACGGGGGGAGTCCGCAATGAGCAGTTCTTC.

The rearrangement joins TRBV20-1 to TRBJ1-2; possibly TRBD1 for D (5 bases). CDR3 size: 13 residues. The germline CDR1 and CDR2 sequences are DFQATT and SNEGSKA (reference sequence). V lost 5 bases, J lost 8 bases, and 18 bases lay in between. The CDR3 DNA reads TGCAGTGCTTCCCGCACAGGCCTCAAGGGCTACACCTTC. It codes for CSASRTGLKGYTF.

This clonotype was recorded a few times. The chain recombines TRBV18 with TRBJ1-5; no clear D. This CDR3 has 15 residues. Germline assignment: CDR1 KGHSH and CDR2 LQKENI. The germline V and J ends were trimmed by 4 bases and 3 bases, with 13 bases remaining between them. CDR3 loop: CASSRSRADNQPQHF. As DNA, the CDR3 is TGTGCCAGCTCACGGAGTAGGGCAGACAATCAGCCCCAGCATTTT.

For the CDR3, the DNA is TGTGCCAGCAGCTTAGGGACTAGGTTGGCCGAGCAGTACTTC. Translated: CASSLGTRLAEQYF. This chain links TRBV7-6 with TRBJ2-7; 7 bases align to TRBD2. The V segment lost 1 base and the J segment 6 bases; nucleotides outside the gene matches: 6. This CDR3 has 14 amino acids. Germline-derived CDR1 and CDR2 are SGHVS and FNYEAQ.

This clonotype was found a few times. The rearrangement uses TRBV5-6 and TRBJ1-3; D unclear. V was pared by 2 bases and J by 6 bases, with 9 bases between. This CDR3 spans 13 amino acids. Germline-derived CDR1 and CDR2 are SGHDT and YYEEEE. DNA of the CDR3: TGTGCCAGCAGCTTTGGGTTCCCAAACACCATATATTTT. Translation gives CASSFGFPNTIYF. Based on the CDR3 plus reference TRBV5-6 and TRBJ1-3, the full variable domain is DAGVTQSPTHLIKTRGQQVTLRCSPKSGHDTVSWYQQALGQGPQFIFQYYEEEERQRGNFPDRFSGHQFPNYSSELNVNALLLGDSALYLCASSFGFPNTIYFGEGSWLTVV.

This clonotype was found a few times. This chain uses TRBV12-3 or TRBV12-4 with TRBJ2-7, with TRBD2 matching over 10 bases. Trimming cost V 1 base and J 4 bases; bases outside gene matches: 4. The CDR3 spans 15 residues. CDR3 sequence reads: CASSLGTSGTYEQYF. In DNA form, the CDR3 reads TGTGCCAGCAGTTTAGGGACTAGCGGAACTTACGAGCAGTACTTC.

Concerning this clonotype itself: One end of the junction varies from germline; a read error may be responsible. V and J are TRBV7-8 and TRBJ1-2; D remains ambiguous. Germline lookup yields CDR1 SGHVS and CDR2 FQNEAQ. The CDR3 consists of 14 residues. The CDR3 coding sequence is TGCGCCAGCAGCTCCCACGGGATCTTCTATGGCTACACCTTC. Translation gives CASSSHGIFYGYTF.

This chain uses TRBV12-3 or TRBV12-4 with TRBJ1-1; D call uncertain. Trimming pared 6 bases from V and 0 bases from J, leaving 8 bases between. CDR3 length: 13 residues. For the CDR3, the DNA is TGTGCCAGCAGCTCGAGACTGAACACTGAAGCTTTCTTT. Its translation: CASSSRLNTEAFF.

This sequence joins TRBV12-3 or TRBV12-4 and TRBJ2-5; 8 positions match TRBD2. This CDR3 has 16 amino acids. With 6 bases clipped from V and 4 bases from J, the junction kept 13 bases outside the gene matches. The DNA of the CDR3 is TGTGCCAGCAGCCTGGGACTAGTAGTGTCCAGAGAGACCCAGTACTTC. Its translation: CASSLGLVVSRETQYF.

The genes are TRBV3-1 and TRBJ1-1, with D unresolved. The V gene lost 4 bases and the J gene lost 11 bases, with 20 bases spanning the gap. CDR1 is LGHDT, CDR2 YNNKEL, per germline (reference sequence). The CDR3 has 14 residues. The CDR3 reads CASSRLDGLARAFF. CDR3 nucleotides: TGTGCCAGCAGCCGACTGGACGGCCTAGCCCGGGCTTTCTTT.

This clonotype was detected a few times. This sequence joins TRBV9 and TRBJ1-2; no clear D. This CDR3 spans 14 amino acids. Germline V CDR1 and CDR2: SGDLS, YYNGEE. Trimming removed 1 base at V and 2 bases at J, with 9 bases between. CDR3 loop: CASSVTSVNYGYTF. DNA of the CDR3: TGTGCCAGCAGCGTAACATCAGTCAACTATGGCTACACCTTC.